This T cell receptor (beta chain) was documented in a study of cytomegalovirus exposure and HLA in healthy donors. Study-level findings and limits: Overall, under 200 TCR beta chains were annotated as cytomegalovirus-associated. Upon later analysis, HLA-associated TCR beta chains proved more clonally expanded than other, equally common chains.

PCR employed 60 Vbeta and 13 Jbeta primers. Using immunoSEQ multiplex PCR, the repertoire was profiled, and TCRdb retains in-frame clones only, with some absent. This sample has about 140,000 clones, with roughly 83% found just once. This CDR3 is 12 amino acids long. Germline V gene sequence: CDR1 SGHDT, CDR2 YYEEEE. V was pared by 7 bases and J by 4 bases, with 3 bases of the junction left unmatched. This clone was found a few times. No antigen is known for it. The source material was PBMCs. The source of this sequence is a man in his forties in good health and CMV-seropositive. This chain joins TRBV5-6 and TRBJ1-1, with 8 bases fitting TRBD1. CDR3 DNA sequence: TGTGCCAGCCAGACAGGGGCCACTGAAGCTTTCTTT. Its protein product is CASQTGATEAFF.